These T cell receptor beta chains were read from a single sample in a study of PD-1 blockade in mismatch repair-deficient tumors. Here immunoSEQ multiplex PCR was the method, and the copy in TCRdb shows in-frame clones only, minus some. The sample holds about 35,000 clones; around 80% are singletons and the top ten take 3% to 3.5%. The sequences come from PBMCs, collected 6 weeks after starting pembrolizumab. These receptors all come from an adult with mismatch repair-deficient cancer. CDR3s leave out the opening cysteine and the closing phenylalanine or tryptophan. Fields, in order: V gene, J gene, CDR3 protein.

>TRBV6-5|TRBJ2-2
ASSFRASRNTGELF
>TRBV7-8|TRBJ2-2
ASSREIAGGVTGELF
>TRBV27|TRBJ1-5
ASSFWTGGRSHNQPQH
>TRBV9|TRBJ2-5
ASSVGVAGGEETQY
>TRBV28|TRBJ2-7
ASSYTIYEQY
>TRBV2|TRBJ1-1
ASRMEGNTEAF
>TRBV19|TRBJ1-5
ASSIPGGQGPPQH
>TRBV2|TRBJ1-2
ASTKSSNYGYT
>TRBV6-6|TRBJ1-2
ASSYSEVSYGYT
>TRBV5-4|TRBJ1-3
ASSLGKGALGNTIY
>TRBV5-5|TRBJ2-5
ASSQTRTVREKETQY
>TRBV30|TRBJ2-1
AWSRTVPAGQF
>TRBV7-9|TRBJ1-5
ASSLGASSGNQPQH
>TRBV5-1|TRBJ2-7
ASSLGRGSYEQY
>TRBV5-4|TRBJ2-5
ASSFITGQGETQY
>TRBV19|TRBJ2-2
ASSIWRPGELF
>TRBV30|TRBJ2-6
AWKPRGRVLAGANVLT
>TRBV4-2|TRBJ1-1
ASSQADRDNTEAF
>TRBV28|TRBJ2-7
ASNRLADQQY
>TRBV5-1|TRBJ1-1
ASSLEGAPEAF
>TRBV6-6|TRBJ1-4
ASRQGANEKLF
>TRBV21-1|TRBJ2-3
ASSARQDRSTDTQY
>TRBV10-3|TRBJ2-3
AISESGWGGTDTQY
>TRBV30|TRBJ1-6
AWSVGGASLVSPLH
>TRBV19|TRBJ2-2
ASSKRRNTGELF
>TRBV19|TRBJ1-2
ASSILGADGYT
>TRBV27|TRBJ2-7
ASSPYGQGRFYEQY
>TRBV28|TRBJ2-5
ASSSTQGMETQY
>TRBV28|TRBJ2-7
ASSFLGPGRRYEQY
>TRBV27|TRBJ2-7
ASSFWVGGDNY
>TRBV7-2|TRBJ1-4
ASSRRQIKEKLF
>TRBV10-3|TRBJ2-7
AISSPGQGAYEQY
>TRBV11-3|TRBJ2-2
ASSPDRGRTGELF
>TRBV6-5|TRBJ2-7
ASSSPRTGTTYEQY
>TRBV7-8|TRBJ1-2
ASSRTGATGGYT
>TRBV9|TRBJ2-1
ASSVVTGGQGNEQF
>TRBV10-1|TRBJ2-1
ASSENSNKQF
>TRBV5-1|TRBJ1-4
ASSPNYRGPTNEKLF
>TRBV2|TRBJ1-1
ASSAQVGNTEAF
>TRBV28|TRBJ1-5
ASSSGGSVTQH
>TRBV29-1|TRBJ2-3
SVERALELLTHTDTQY
>TRBV9|TRBJ2-7
ASGGSSYEQY
>TRBV19|TRBJ2-2
ASSKGGVAGGITGELF